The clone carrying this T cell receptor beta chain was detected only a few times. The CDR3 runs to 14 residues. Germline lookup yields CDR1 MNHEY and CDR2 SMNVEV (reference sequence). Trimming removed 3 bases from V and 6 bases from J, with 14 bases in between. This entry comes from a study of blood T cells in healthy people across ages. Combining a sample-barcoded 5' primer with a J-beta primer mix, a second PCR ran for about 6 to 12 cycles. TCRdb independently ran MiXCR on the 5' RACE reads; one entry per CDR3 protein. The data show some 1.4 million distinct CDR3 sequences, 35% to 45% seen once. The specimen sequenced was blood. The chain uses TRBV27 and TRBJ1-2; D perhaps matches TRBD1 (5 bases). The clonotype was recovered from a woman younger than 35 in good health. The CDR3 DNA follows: TGTGCCAGCAGTTTTGGGTTGGGGGGAGATGGCTACACCTTC. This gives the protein CASSFGLGGDGYTF.